The 23 T cell receptor beta chains below come from one sample, sequenced in a study of T cells after yellow fever vaccination. TCRdb analysed the 5' RACE reads with MiXCR anew, one entry per CDR3 protein. The sample has hundreds of thousands of distinct CDR3 sequences; 9% to 15% are singletons. Sequencing used PBMCs, obtained on the day of the yellow fever booster vaccination. These receptors were obtained from a young man who received the YFV17D yellow fever vaccine.

The chain uses TRBV13 and TRBJ2-1; perhaps TRBD2 as D (6 bases). This CDR3 has 14 amino acids. V lost 5 bases, J lost 6 bases, and 14 bases lay in between. The germline CDR1 and CDR2 sequences are PRHDT and FYEKMQ (reference sequence). CDR3 region: CASSQPSTSNEQFF. The CDR3 nucleotides are TGTGCCAGCAGCCAACCCTCGACTAGCAATGAGCAGTTCTTC.

This clonotype turned up a few times. The J gene is TRBJ2-5, the V gene TRBV2, with a weak D call TRBD2 (5 bases). V dropped 1 base and J dropped 5 bases, with 17 bases sitting between them. From germline, CDR1 is SNHLY and CDR2 FYNNEI. The CDR3 covers 16 residues. DNA of the CDR3: TGTGCCAGCAGTGAAGGACTATCACGAAGAGAGGAGACCCAGTACTTC. Translating it yields CASSEGLSRREETQYF.

This clonotype was seen a few times. The rearrangement links TRBV11-2 to TRBJ2-7; D is possibly TRBD1 or TRBD2 (5 bases each). This CDR3 spans 14 amino acids. In germline, CDR1 is SGHAT, CDR2 FQNNGV. With 8 bases removed from V and 0 bases from J, the gap between germline ends came to 14 bases. In nucleotides, the CDR3 is TGTGCCAGCGCCGGGTCAGGGAGCTCCTACGAGCAGTACTTC. Translating it yields CASAGSGSSYEQYF.

The chain employs TRBV7-3 and TRBJ2-2; 9 bases map to TRBD2. Germline V lookup: CDR1 SGHTA, CDR2 FQGTGA. V trimming: 6 bases; J trimming: 6 bases; junction bases outside the gene matches: 8. The CDR3 covers 15 residues. DNA for the CDR3: TGTGCCAGCAGATCCGGGACTAGCTACGCCGGGGAGCTGTTTTTT. It is translated as CASRSGTSYAGELFF.

This clonotype has a count of ten or more. This rearrangement joins TRBV12-3 or TRBV12-4 to TRBJ2-7; possibly TRBD1 or TRBD2 for D (5 bases each). The V end was cut by 7 bases, the J end by 3 bases, with 16 bases between. The CDR3 covers 14 residues. The CDR3 nucleotides read TGTGCCAGCAAGCCCGGAGTGGGACGCTACGAGCAGTACTTC. It encodes CASKPGVGRYEQYF.

The rearrangement links TRBV29-1 to TRBJ2-7; a weak D match, TRBD1 (6 bases). The CDR3 consists of 14 residues. The V end lost 3 bases, the J end lost 5 bases, and 17 bases lay between the germline ends. The germline CDR1 and CDR2 sequences are SQVTM and ANQGSEA. The CDR3 nucleotides read TGCAGCGTTGACATTTCCGGACAGATACACGAGCAGTACTTC. Translating it yields CSVDISGQIHEQYF.

This clonotype was observed a handful of times. V is TRBV3-1 and J is TRBJ1-2; maybe TRBD1 (5 bases). Germline V gene sequence: CDR1 LGHDT, CDR2 YNNKEL (reference sequence). V was clipped by 1 base and J by 8 bases, with 17 bases between them. This CDR3 contains 15 residues. CDR3 sequence reads: CASSQGGGGFSGYTF. CDR3 coding DNA: TGTGCCAGCAGCCAAGGGGGCGGGGGGTTTTCGGGCTACACCTTC.

This clonotype was observed many times. This chain links TRBV6-1 with TRBJ1-5; weak D call: TRBD1 (5 bases). Trimming removed 7 bases from V and 8 bases from J, with 18 bases in between. The CDR3 runs to 14 residues. The germline gives CDR1 MNHNS, CDR2 SASEGT. The CDR3 bases are TGTGCCAGCATCAAACGGACGGGGGGAGAGCCCCAGCATTTT. This gives the protein CASIKRTGGEPQHF.

V and J are TRBV7-2 and TRBJ2-7; TRBD2 matches 9 bases. V was pared by 0 bases and J by 4 bases, with 10 bases of the junction left unmatched. The CDR3 consists of 17 residues. From germline, CDR1 is SGHTA and CDR2 FQGNSA. The CDR3 spells CASSLAFSSGSPYEQYF. CDR3 DNA sequence: TGTGCCAGCAGCTTAGCTTTTAGTAGCGGGAGTCCTTACGAGCAGTACTTC.

This clonotype has a handful of counts. The genes are TRBV7-2 and TRBJ2-7; TRBD1 might be the D (6 bases). V lost 0 bases, J lost 3 bases, and 12 bases lay in between. Germline values: CDR1 SGHTA, CDR2 FQGNSA. The CDR3 spans 15 residues. This CDR3 reads CASSLAVQGVYEQYF. CDR3 coding DNA: TGTGCCAGCAGCTTAGCGGTACAGGGAGTCTACGAGCAGTACTTC.

The CDR3 spells CASSWGTENTEAFF. For the CDR3, the DNA is TGTGCCAGCAGCTGGGGGACGGAGAACACTGAAGCTTTCTTT. V and J are TRBV5-6 and TRBJ1-1, with a possible D match to TRBD1 (5 bases). V shed 3 bases and J shed 1 base, with 10 bases lying between them. Looked up from germline, CDR1 is SGHDT and CDR2 is YYEEEE. This CDR3 is built from 14 residues. The full variable domain, in which reference TRBV5-6 and TRBJ1-1 provide the parts outside the CDR3, is DAGVTQSPTHLIKTRGQQVTLRCSPKSGHDTVSWYQQALGQGPQFIFQYYEEEERQRGNFPDRFSGHQFPNYSSELNVNALLLGDSALYLCASSWGTENTEAFFGQGTRLTVV.

Only a few counts were recorded for this clonotype. The rearrangement joins TRBV6-2 or TRBV6-3 to TRBJ2-6; 7 bases are a match to TRBD1. The V and J ends lost 5 bases and 2 bases, in that order; junction bases with no gene match: 6. Per germline, CDR1 MNHEY and CDR2 SVGEGT. CDR3 length: 16 residues. The CDR3 coding sequence is TGTGCCAGCAGTCAGCCTCAGGGGGCTGGGGCCAACGTCCTGACTTTC. Translating it yields CASSQPQGAGANVLTF.

This clonotype was detected a few times. The chain combines TRBV10-3 with TRBJ2-7, with D tentatively TRBD2 (6 bases). This CDR3 region has 10 residues. Trimming removed 10 bases at V and 7 bases at J, with 11 bases between. CDR1 and CDR2 (germline): ENHRY, SYGVKD. CDR3 in DNA: TGTGCCACCTCGAGCGGGGAGCAGTACTTC. As protein: CATSSGEQYF.

The V gene is TRBV5-1, the J gene TRBJ1-1, with D perhaps TRBD1 (5 bases). Trimming left V 0 bases short and J 8 bases short, with 11 bases between. Germline CDR1 SGHRS, CDR2 YFSETQ. This CDR3 has 13 amino acids. CDR3 sequence reads: CASSLETWGEAFF. Written as DNA, the CDR3 is TGCGCCAGCAGCTTGGAGACGTGGGGGGAAGCTTTCTTT.

The chain links TRBV6-1 to TRBJ2-3; D may correspond to TRBD1 or TRBD2 (6 bases each). The CDR3 consists of 14 residues. Germline CDR1 MNHNS, CDR2 SASEGT. Trimming pared 6 bases from V and 4 bases from J, leaving 14 bases between. The CDR3 here is CASRGQGGPDTQYF. The CDR3, as DNA: TGTGCCAGCAGAGGTCAAGGGGGGCCAGATACGCAGTATTTT.

This clonotype has more than one count but fewer than ten. This chain joins TRBV30 and TRBJ2-7; D remains unclear. The CDR3 is 13 residues long. Looked up from germline, CDR1 is GTSNPN and CDR2 is SVGIG (reference sequence). V lost 1 base and J 2 bases, leaving 9 bases between the germline ends. The CDR3 here is CAWSAGIPYEQYF. The CDR3 coding sequence is TGTGCCTGGAGTGCTGGGATACCCTACGAGCAGTACTTC.

The chain links TRBV2 to TRBJ2-6, with D perhaps matching TRBD1 or TRBD2 (6 bases each). Germline CDR1 reads SNHLY; CDR2 reads FYNNEI. V lost 7 bases and J lost 4, with 14 bases in between. The CDR3 is made up of 15 amino acids. CDR3 region: CASNVGGSGANVLTF. The CDR3 DNA is TGTGCCAGCAACGTAGGGGGGTCAGGGGCCAACGTCCTGACTTTC.

This clonotype was found many times. The chain employs TRBV20-1 and TRBJ2-1; D remains unclear. Germline V gene data show CDR1 as DFQATT and CDR2 as SNEGSKA (reference sequence). V was clipped by 5 bases and J by 1 base, with 18 bases between them. This CDR3 is built from 16 residues. The CDR3 sequence: CSASTPYQVSYNEQFF. In DNA form, the CDR3 reads TGCAGTGCTTCAACCCCGTACCAGGTTTCCTACAATGAGCAGTTCTTC.

The V gene is TRBV7-9, the J gene TRBJ2-6, with TRBD1 as a possible D gene (8 bases). The CDR3 is 18 residues long. The germline V and J ends were trimmed by 4 bases and 2 bases, with 18 bases remaining between them. Germline CDR1 SEHNR, CDR2 FQNEAQ (reference sequence). Here the CDR3 DNA reads TGTGCCAGCAGCTCCCACCGGACAGGGAGGGCTGGGGCCAACGTCCTGACTTTC. It translates to CASSSHRTGRAGANVLTF.

This clonotype was counted a few times. The V gene is TRBV12-3 or TRBV12-4, the J gene TRBJ1-5; D perhaps matches TRBD1 (5 bases). The CDR3 length is 15 residues. Trimming removed 6 bases from V and 6 bases from J, with 18 bases in between. The CDR3 coding sequence is TGTGCCAGCAGCCCTCGAACCCAGGGCGGTCAGCCCCAGCATTTT. Amino acids: CASSPRTQGGQPQHF.

This sequence joins TRBV20-1 and TRBJ2-7, with D possibly being TRBD1 (6 bases). The CDR3 has 14 residues. CDR1 and CDR2 from the germline V gene are DFQATT and SNEGSKA (reference sequence). The V end lost 5 bases, the J end lost 2 bases, and 16 bases lay between the germline ends. The CDR3 sequence is CSAGTGKKTYEQYF. CDR3 sequence (DNA): TGCAGTGCTGGCACAGGGAAAAAGACCTACGAGCAGTACTTC.

The chain joins TRBV12-3 or TRBV12-4 to TRBJ2-2; D is possibly TRBD1 (5 bases). Trimming stripped 8 bases from V and 4 bases from J, with 14 bases between. The CDR3 consists of 14 residues. CDR3 in amino acids: CASGRGVGTGELFF. The CDR3 region has the DNA TGTGCCAGCGGAAGGGGTGTGGGCACCGGGGAGCTGTTTTTT.

The chain uses TRBV20-1 and TRBJ1-6, with D perhaps matching TRBD1 (6 bases). Per germline, CDR1 DFQATT and CDR2 SNEGSKA (reference sequence). This CDR3 is 16 amino acids long. Trimming removed 5 bases at V and 0 bases at J, with 14 bases between. The CDR3 coding sequence is TGCAGTGCTGTCCGCACAGGGAGCTCCTATAATTCACCCCTCCACTTT. Protein product: CSAVRTGSSYNSPLHF.